The sample holds many counts of the clone carrying this T cell receptor (beta chain). This specimen belongs to a study of control samples from healthy donors and cancer patients. This CDR3 is 14 amino acids long. In germline, CDR1 is MDHEN, CDR2 SYDVKM. V was shortened by 8 bases and J by 2 bases, with 13 bases between the two germline ends. Sequencing was performed with immunoSEQ multiplex PCR; in TCRdb, only in-frame clones are kept and a portion is missing. The top ten clones hold roughly an eighth of a sample with 95,000 to 150,000 clones, around nine tenths of them seen once. The TCR comes from a man younger than 40 in good health. This chain links TRBV28 with TRBJ1-3; D perhaps matches TRBD1 (5 bases). The specimen sequenced was blood. Here the CDR3 DNA reads TGTGCCAGCGGGCAGGGAGTCCCTGGAAACACCATATATTTT. As protein: CASGQGVPGNTIYF.